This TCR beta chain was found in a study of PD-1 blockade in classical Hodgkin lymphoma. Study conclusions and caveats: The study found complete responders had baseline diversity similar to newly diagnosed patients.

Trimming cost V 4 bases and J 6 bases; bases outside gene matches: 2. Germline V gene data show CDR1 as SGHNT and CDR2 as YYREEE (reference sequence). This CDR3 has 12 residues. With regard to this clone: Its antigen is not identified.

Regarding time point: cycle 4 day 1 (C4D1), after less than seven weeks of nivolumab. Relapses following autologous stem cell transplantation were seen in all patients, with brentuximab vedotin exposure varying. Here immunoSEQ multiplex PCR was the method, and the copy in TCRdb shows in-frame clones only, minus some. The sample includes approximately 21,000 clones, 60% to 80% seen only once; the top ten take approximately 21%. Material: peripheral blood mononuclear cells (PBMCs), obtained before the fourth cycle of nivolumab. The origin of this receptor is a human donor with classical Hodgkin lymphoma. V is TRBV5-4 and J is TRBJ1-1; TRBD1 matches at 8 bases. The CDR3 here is CASSRQGPEAFF. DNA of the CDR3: TGTGCCAGCAGCCGACAGGGGCCTGAAGCTTTCTTT.